Listed here are 7 T cell receptor beta chains from one sample, sequenced in a study of human T cells and chemical hapten exposure. TCRdb independently ran MiXCR on the RACE reads; one entry per CDR3 protein. The profile shows roughly 50,000 distinct CDR3 sequences, 9.5% to 10% of them singletons. The time point is: pre-sensitization, week 0. Noted treatment: therapeutic diphenylcyclopropenone sensitization with weekly scalp DPC. Material: whole blood, obtained in connection with sensitization to the hapten diphenylcyclopropenone (DPC). The source is a man in his forties with alopecia areata. Some clones in this sample may be carry-over from other donors' samples.

This clonotype appeared many times. This chain connects TRBV27 to TRBJ2-5; D tentatively reads TRBD1 or TRBD2 (5 bases each). V lost 0 bases and J 5 bases, leaving 7 bases between the germline ends. The length of the CDR3 is 13 residues. Germline CDR1 and CDR2: MNHEY and SMNVEV (reference sequence). CDR3 protein: CASSLSGVETQYF. CDR3 DNA sequence: TGTGCCAGCAGTTTATCGGGGGTGGAGACCCAGTACTTC.

As concerns this clonotype: Just one base apart from a much larger clone, this may be a read error. J is TRBJ2-7 and V is TRBV12-3 or TRBV12-4, with unresolved D. V lost 3 bases and J lost 2, with 8 bases in between. This CDR3 contains 13 residues. The CDR3 loop is CASSFSSAYEQYF. The CDR3 coding sequence is TGTGCCAGCAGTTTCTCGTCGGCCTACGAGCAGTACTTC.

The chain links TRBV7-2 to TRBJ2-5; 7 nucleotides line up with TRBD2. J lost 2 bases, V lost 2 bases, and 5 bases had no gene match. The CDR3 length is 15 residues. CDR1 is SGHTA, CDR2 FQGNSA, per germline. CDR3 DNA sequence: TGTGCCAGCAGCTTAATAGCGGGCCGGCAAGAGACCCAGTACTTC. Translated, it gives CASSLIAGRQETQYF.

The CDR3 region has the DNA TGTGCCAGCAGCCGCCAGACTCTATCGCCCCATGGCTACACCTTC. Translation: CASSRQTLSPHGYTF. The chain has TRBV7-8 and TRBJ1-2; no definite D call. This CDR3 has 15 residues. Germline V gene sequence: CDR1 SGHVS, CDR2 FQNEAQ. V lost 5 bases, J lost 6 bases, and 19 bases lay in between.

The V gene is TRBV2, the J gene TRBJ1-4, with a tentative D call TRBD1 (5 bases). Trimming took 6 bases from V and 6 from J, leaving 14 bases between them. CDR1 is SNHLY, CDR2 FYNNEI, per germline. This CDR3 has 14 residues. The DNA for the CDR3 is TGTGCCAGCAGCCCCGCGGGGGAGGATGAAAAACTGTTTTTT. This gives the protein CASSPAGEDEKLFF.

This clonotype has at least ten counts. The rearrangement uses TRBV12-3 or TRBV12-4 and TRBJ2-4; tentatively, D is TRBD2 (5 bases). Trimming shortened V by 4 bases and J by 1 base, and 11 bases separated the two germline ends. This CDR3 contains 15 residues. The CDR3 loop reads CASSSGGPAKNIQYF. CDR3 DNA sequence: TGTGCCAGCAGTTCCGGAGGTCCGGCCAAAAACATTCAGTACTTC.

This chain uses TRBV12-2 with TRBJ2-2; the table's D gene call, TRBD2, was not cross checked with the DNA. TRBV12-2 is termed a pseudogene. This CDR3 spans 16 amino acids. CDR3 sequence: CASRLPRRVNTGELFF. The CDR3 nucleotides are TGTGCAAGTCGCTTACCCAGGCGGGTGAACACCGGGGAGCTGTTTTTT.